This note documents a single TCR beta chain sequence. The data were produced by immunoSEQ multiplex PCR, yet TCRdb's version contains in-frame clones alone and is incomplete. The profile shows about 240,000 clones, 82% of them singletons. The CDR3 covers 13 residues. V lost 2 bases to trimming and J lost 3 bases, with 8 bases between them. Germline CDR1 is SGHRS and CDR2 is YFSETQ. This entry comes from a study of blood T cell repertoires in COVID-19. About the study: From the United States, Italy and Spain came samples of acute and convalescent COVID-19. Nucleic acid was either cDNA or gDNA, and it came from T cells, B-cell-depleted T cells, or PBMCs.

The sequenced material came from peripheral blood. This chain uses TRBV5-1 with TRBJ1-1; TRBD1 might be the D (6 bases). This TCR came from a woman in her sixties or seventies with active or convalescent COVID-19. As DNA, the CDR3 is TGCGCCAGCAGCTTACAGGGATACACTGAAGCTTTCTTT. It translates to CASSLQGYTEAFF.